This TCR beta chain originates from a study of blood T cell repertoires in COVID-19. Study as a whole: The samples span acute and convalescent COVID-19 from the United States, Italy and Spain.

Exposed enrollees had met someone with a PCR-confirmed or clinician-diagnosed COVID-19 case at some point within the 2 weeks before study entry. The data were produced by immunoSEQ multiplex PCR, yet TCRdb's version contains in-frame clones alone and is incomplete. The table lists nearly 250,000 clones, 75% to 90% of them singletons. V dropped 2 bases and J dropped 2 bases, with 8 bases sitting between them. Germline V CDR1 and CDR2: KGHDR, SFDVKD. CDR3 length: 14 residues. Specimen: PBMCs or T cells enriched from blood (not recorded which). The TCR was taken from a man in his forties or fifties who had been exposed to COVID-19. The rearrangement links TRBV24-1 to TRBJ1-1; TRBD1 is a possible D gene (5 bases). Written as DNA, the CDR3 is TGTGCCACCAGTGATTGGGGGGAAAACACTGAAGCTTTCTTT. Protein: CATSDWGENTEAFF.